A selection of T cell receptor beta chains follows, all from one sample in a study of shared clonotypes between healthy human individuals. Assay used: immunoSEQ multiplex PCR; TCRdb lists only in-frame clones, some missing. The table has about 2.4 million clones, approximately 94% seen once; the top ten hold roughly 0.39%. The specimen was naive CD4+ T cells from PBMCs. These receptors originate from a man aged 18 to 30 in good health. Some clones in this sample may be carry-over from other donors' samples. CDR3s include the opening cysteine and the closing phenylalanine or tryptophan. A D gene is named only where the DNA matches it firmly. The size entry is marked missing in some rows and otherwise reads once, few, many or a size class.

D gene: TRBD2
J gene: TRBJ2-2
clone size: .
CDR3 length: 16
V gene: TRBV4-2
CDR3 DNA: TGTGCCAGCAGCCTCCGACTAGCGGACATGACCGGGGAGCTGTTTTTT
CDR3 protein: CASSLRLADMTGELFF

D gene: TRBD1
J gene: TRBJ1-1
clone size: .
CDR3 length: 14
V gene: TRBV5-4
CDR3 DNA: TGTGCCAGCAGCTCGCGACAGGGGGACACTGAAGCTTTCTTT
CDR3 protein: CASSSRQGDTEAFF

D gene: .
J gene: TRBJ2-1
clone size: .
CDR3 length: 11
V gene: TRBV28
CDR3 DNA: TGTGCCAGCAGTTTATCTCGGGAGCAGTTCTTC
CDR3 protein: CASSLSREQFF

D gene: TRBD2
J gene: TRBJ2-7
clone size: .
CDR3 length: 15
V gene: TRBV7-2
CDR3 DNA: TGTGCCAGCAGCCCACCGGGACTAGCGGTCTACGAGCAGTACTTC
CDR3 protein: CASSPPGLAVYEQYF

D gene: TRBD1
J gene: TRBJ2-5
clone size: .
CDR3 length: 15
V gene: TRBV6-1
CDR3 DNA: TGTGCCAGCAGTGAAGCGACAGGGGGCCCCCGGGCCCAGTACTTC
CDR3 protein: CASSEATGGPRAQYF

D gene: TRBD1
J gene: TRBJ2-5
clone size: .
CDR3 length: 12
V gene: TRBV7-2
CDR3 DNA: TGTGCCAGCACCTACAGGGGAGAGACCCAGTACTTC
CDR3 protein: CASTYRGETQYF

D gene: .
J gene: TRBJ2-7
clone size: .
CDR3 length: 15
V gene: TRBV5-6
CDR3 DNA: TGTGCCAGCAGCTTGTCTAGCGTTCCGCTGGCCGAGCAGTACTTC
CDR3 protein: CASSLSSVPLAEQYF

D gene: .
J gene: TRBJ1-3
clone size: .
CDR3 length: 14
V gene: TRBV10-3
CDR3 DNA: TGTGCCATCAGCGACGTCAACTCTGGAAACACCATATATTTT
CDR3 protein: CAISDVNSGNTIYF

D gene: .
J gene: TRBJ1-1
clone size: .
CDR3 length: 11
V gene: TRBV28
CDR3 DNA: TGTGCCAGCAGTTATAGGACTGAAGCTTTCTTT
CDR3 protein: CASSYRTEAFF

D gene: TRBD1
J gene: TRBJ2-7
clone size: .
CDR3 length: 18
V gene: TRBV5-1
CDR3 DNA: TGCGCCAGCAGCTTGGCCATTCAGGGGGCGAAGATGCAAGGCGAGCAGTACTTC
CDR3 protein: CASSLAIQGAKMQGEQYF

D gene: TRBD2
J gene: TRBJ2-5
clone size: .
CDR3 length: 15
V gene: TRBV27
CDR3 DNA: TGTGCCAGCAGTCTCGGACTAGCGGGACAGGAGACCCAGTACTTC
CDR3 protein: CASSLGLAGQETQYF

D gene: .
J gene: TRBJ2-7
clone size: .
CDR3 length: 14
V gene: TRBV11-2
CDR3 DNA: TGTGCCAGCACCCTAAGCGGGCCTGCCTACGAGCAGTACTTC
CDR3 protein: CASTLSGPAYEQYF

D gene: .
J gene: TRBJ2-7
clone size: .
CDR3 length: 14
V gene: TRBV28
CDR3 DNA: TGTGCCAGCAGTAAAAGCATCCCCTACTACGAGCAGTACTTC
CDR3 protein: CASSKSIPYYEQYF

D gene: TRBD1
J gene: TRBJ2-1
clone size: .
CDR3 length: 16
V gene: TRBV19
CDR3 DNA: TGTGCCAGTAGTATTTCTTCGGGACAGGGGTACAATGAGCAGTTCTTC
CDR3 protein: CASSISSGQGYNEQFF

D gene: .
J gene: TRBJ2-7
clone size: .
CDR3 length: 16
V gene: TRBV7-9
CDR3 DNA: TGTGCCAGCAGTCATTCAGGAGGGGGGCGCTTGGTCGAGCAGTACTTC
CDR3 protein: CASSHSGGGRLVEQYF

D gene: .
J gene: TRBJ2-5
clone size: .
CDR3 length: 16
V gene: TRBV7-7
CDR3 DNA: TGTGCCAGCAGCCTAACGCTGGGCGGCGGAGGGGAGACCCAGTACTTC
CDR3 protein: CASSLTLGGGGETQYF

D gene: .
J gene: TRBJ2-7
clone size: .
CDR3 length: 14
V gene: TRBV6-1
CDR3 DNA: TGTGCCAGCAGTGAAGGGGGGGTCTCTTACGAGCAGTACTTC
CDR3 protein: CASSEGGVSYEQYF

D gene: TRBD2
J gene: TRBJ2-7
clone size: .
CDR3 length: 15
V gene: TRBV5-1
CDR3 DNA: TGCGCCAGCAGCTTGTCGGGCGGGAGTGAGTACGAGCAGTACTTC
CDR3 protein: CASSLSGGSEYEQYF

D gene: .
J gene: TRBJ1-5
clone size: .
CDR3 length: 14
V gene: TRBV5-1
CDR3 DNA: TGCGCCAGCAGCTTGGTGGGGGAAAATCAGCCCCAGCATTTT
CDR3 protein: CASSLVGENQPQHF

D gene: .
J gene: TRBJ2-2
clone size: once
CDR3 length: 15
V gene: TRBV6-1
CDR3 DNA: TGTGCCAGCAGGGGGGGACTCAAGAACACCGGGGAGCTGTTTTTT
CDR3 protein: CASRGGLKNTGELFF

D gene: TRBD1
J gene: TRBJ1-2
clone size: .
CDR3 length: 16
V gene: TRBV10-3
CDR3 DNA: TGTGCCATCAGTTTAGGACAGGGGGTTAGAGGATATGGCTACACCTTC
CDR3 protein: CAISLGQGVRGYGYTF

D gene: TRBD2
J gene: TRBJ2-3
clone size: .
CDR3 length: 13
V gene: TRBV6-4
CDR3 DNA: TGTGCCAGCAGTACTAGCGGGACAGATACGCAGTATTTT
CDR3 protein: CASSTSGTDTQYF

D gene: .
J gene: TRBJ1-4
clone size: .
CDR3 length: 17
V gene: TRBV19
CDR3 DNA: TGTGCCAGTAGTCCAACCGGGCTACAAGGAGTTGGTGAAAAACTGTTTTTT
CDR3 protein: CASSPTGLQGVGEKLFF

D gene: .
J gene: TRBJ1-2
clone size: .
CDR3 length: 14
V gene: TRBV7-2
CDR3 DNA: TGTGCCAGCAGCGCAGGACGGGGAAACTATGGCTACACCTTC
CDR3 protein: CASSAGRGNYGYTF

D gene: .
J gene: TRBJ1-1
clone size: .
CDR3 length: 15
V gene: TRBV6-6
CDR3 DNA: TGTGCCAGCAGTTACTCGAGGGTGGGGGCGACTGAAGCTTTCTTT
CDR3 protein: CASSYSRVGATEAFF

D gene: .
J gene: TRBJ1-6
clone size: .
CDR3 length: 13
V gene: TRBV4-1
CDR3 DNA: TGCGCCAGCCAGCCCGGGGGGGATTCACCCCTCCACTTT
CDR3 protein: CASQPGGDSPLHF

D gene: TRBD1
J gene: TRBJ1-1
clone size: .
CDR3 length: 14
V gene: TRBV7-3
CDR3 DNA: TGTGCCAGCAGCCTAACAGGGGCCTACACTGAAGCTTTCTTT
CDR3 protein: CASSLTGAYTEAFF

D gene: .
J gene: TRBJ2-3
clone size: .
CDR3 length: 14
V gene: TRBV19
CDR3 DNA: TGTGCCAGTAGGAAGGACATAGGCACAGATACGCAGTATTTT
CDR3 protein: CASRKDIGTDTQYF

D gene: TRBD2
J gene: TRBJ2-1
clone size: .
CDR3 length: 16
V gene: TRBV5-1
CDR3 DNA: TGCGCCAGCAGCTCCTCTGCTAGCGGGAGCCACAATGAGCAGTTCTTC
CDR3 protein: CASSSSASGSHNEQFF

D gene: .
J gene: TRBJ1-1
clone size: .
CDR3 length: 13
V gene: TRBV7-9
CDR3 DNA: TGTGCCAGCATCGGGGATAGTGGGTCTGAAGCTTTCTTT
CDR3 protein: CASIGDSGSEAFF

D gene: TRBD2
J gene: TRBJ2-1
clone size: .
CDR3 length: 15
V gene: TRBV11-1
CDR3 DNA: TGTGCCAGCACCCATAGCGGGAAAGGCTACAATGAGCAGTTCTTC
CDR3 protein: CASTHSGKGYNEQFF

D gene: .
J gene: TRBJ1-1
clone size: few
CDR3 length: 12
V gene: TRBV30
CDR3 DNA: TGTGCCTGGAGTCCTTCAGGTACTGAAGCTTTCTTT
CDR3 protein: CAWSPSGTEAFF

D gene: .
J gene: TRBJ1-2
clone size: .
CDR3 length: 14
V gene: TRBV2
CDR3 DNA: TGTGCCAGCAGTGATGGGAGGGCACGCTATGGCTACACCTTC
CDR3 protein: CASSDGRARYGYTF

D gene: TRBD1
J gene: TRBJ2-7
clone size: .
CDR3 length: 16
V gene: TRBV7-3
CDR3 DNA: TGTGCCAGCAGCTTTGTAGGACAGGTAGGCTCCTACGAGCAGTACTTC
CDR3 protein: CASSFVGQVGSYEQYF

D gene: .
J gene: TRBJ2-5
clone size: .
CDR3 length: 12
V gene: TRBV29-1
CDR3 DNA: TGCAGCGATAAAGAGGGAAAAGAGACCCAGTACTTC
CDR3 protein: CSDKEGKETQYF

D gene: .
J gene: TRBJ2-2
clone size: .
CDR3 length: 16
V gene: TRBV5-8
CDR3 DNA: TGTGCCAGCAGCTCGGGCCGGGACTCGGGCACCGGGGAGCTGTTTTTT
CDR3 protein: CASSSGRDSGTGELFF

D gene: .
J gene: TRBJ2-2
clone size: .
CDR3 length: 13
V gene: TRBV28
CDR3 DNA: TGTGCCAGCATCGGACAGAACACCGGGGAGCTGTTTTTT
CDR3 protein: CASIGQNTGELFF

D gene: .
J gene: TRBJ1-3
clone size: .
CDR3 length: 16
V gene: TRBV15
CDR3 DNA: TGTGCCACCAGCAGAGATAGGAGGCAGCCTGGAAACACCATATATTTT
CDR3 protein: CATSRDRRQPGNTIYF

D gene: .
J gene: TRBJ1-2
clone size: .
CDR3 length: 16
V gene: TRBV4-3
CDR3 DNA: TGCGCCAGCAGCCGCGGATCCGGTGGTGCTAACTATGGCTACACCTTC
CDR3 protein: CASSRGSGGANYGYTF

D gene: .
J gene: TRBJ2-7
clone size: .
CDR3 length: 14
V gene: TRBV18
CDR3 DNA: TGTGCCAGCTCATTGCAGGGGACCTCCTACGAGCAGTACTTC
CDR3 protein: CASSLQGTSYEQYF

D gene: .
J gene: TRBJ1-2
clone size: .
CDR3 length: 15
V gene: TRBV11-1
CDR3 DNA: TGTGCCAGCAGCGGGGTAGGACAGTACAACTATGGCTACACCTTC
CDR3 protein: CASSGVGQYNYGYTF

D gene: TRBD2
J gene: TRBJ2-7
clone size: .
CDR3 length: 18
V gene: TRBV7-2
CDR3 DNA: TGTGCCAGCAGCGCTAGCGGGAAGGGTCGGATACTGGGGTACGAGCAGTACTTC
CDR3 protein: CASSASGKGRILGYEQYF

D gene: TRBD1
J gene: TRBJ1-1
clone size: once
CDR3 length: 15
V gene: TRBV5-4
CDR3 DNA: TGTGCCAGCAGCTTGACCTTACAGGGGGGCACTGAAGCTTTCTTT
CDR3 protein: CASSLTLQGGTEAFF

D gene: TRBD2
J gene: TRBJ2-1
clone size: .
CDR3 length: 17
V gene: TRBV15
CDR3 DNA: TGTGCCACCAGCAGACCCATACTAGCGGGAGATCACAATGAGCAGTTCTTC
CDR3 protein: CATSRPILAGDHNEQFF